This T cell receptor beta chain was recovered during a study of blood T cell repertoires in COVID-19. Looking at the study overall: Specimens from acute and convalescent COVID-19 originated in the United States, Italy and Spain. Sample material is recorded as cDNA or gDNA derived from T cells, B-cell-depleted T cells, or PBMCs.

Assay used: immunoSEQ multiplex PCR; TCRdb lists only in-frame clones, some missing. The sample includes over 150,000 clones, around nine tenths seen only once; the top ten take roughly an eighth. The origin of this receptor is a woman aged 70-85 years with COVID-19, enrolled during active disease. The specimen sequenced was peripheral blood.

The CDR3 spells CASIAGVPSGNTIYF. In nucleotides, the CDR3 is TGTGCCAGCATTGCAGGGGTCCCTTCTGGAAACACCATATATTTT. The V and J genes are TRBV2 and TRBJ1-3; maybe TRBD1 (6 bases). The germline V gene has CDR1 SNHLY and CDR2 FYNNEI. Trimming pared 7 bases from V and 1 base from J, leaving 14 bases between. The CDR3 loop spans 15 amino acids.